This T cell receptor (beta chain) was captured in a study of shared clonotypes between healthy human individuals. This clone showed up just a few times. Its antigen is still unknown. Points from the study as a whole: Lower generation probabilities were found for non-shared clonotypes than for those shared by all four donors. Rarefaction exposed incomplete sorted-subset sequencing despite large depth.

TCRdb's table, derived via immunoSEQ multiplex PCR, lists solely in-frame clones and lacks some. The sample yields roughly 2,500,000 clones, 93% seen once. Donors, without exception, were Caucasian adults residing in Nashville, Tennessee. Partitioning of CD4+ cells yielded a CD45RA+ naive subset and a CD45RA-negative memory subset. V lost 5 bases, J lost 3 bases, and 11 bases lay in between. Germline V gives CDR1 GTSNPN, CDR2 SVGIG (reference sequence). The CDR3 is made up of 12 amino acids. The rearrangement links TRBV30 to TRBJ2-7; D gene ambiguous. Sequencing input: naive CD4+ T cells from PBMCs. Subset given: CD45RA+ positively selected. This clonotype was obtained from a man aged 18 to 35 in good health. Some clones in this sample may be carry-over from other donors' samples. CDR3 DNA: TGTGCCTGGGGGAAGGACGTCTACGAGCAGTACTTC. This gives the protein CAWGKDVYEQYF.